The sequence of this TCR beta chain was determined in a study of T cells in Graves' hyperthyroidism and ophthalmopathy. Using RNA transcripts as the source, TCR beta CDR3 regions were amplified. A set of HTBI primers served as the primers for a first-round RT-PCR of the TCR CDR3. TCRdb re-called the multiplex PCR reads with MiXCR, one entry per CDR3 protein. The sample holds 250,000 to 400,000 distinct CDR3 sequences, around 15% seen once. The CDR3 totals 18 residues. Germline V gene sequence: CDR1 ENHRY, CDR2 SYGVKD. V was clipped by 0 bases and J by 0 bases; unmatched bases: 8. In its sample, this clonotype was seen many times.

V is TRBV10-3 and J is TRBJ2-3; 8 bases agree with TRBD2. The source of this sequence is a woman aged 40 to 55 with Graves' ophthalmopathy. Specimen: blood. The CDR3 is CAISESGLAGTSTDTQYF. The CDR3, as DNA: TGTGCCATCAGTGAGTCGGGATTAGCGGGAACTAGCACAGATACGCAGTATTTT.